The 10 T cell receptor beta chains below were found in one sample sequenced in a study of blood T cells in healthy people across ages. A second PCR, run for roughly 7 to 12 cycles, used a sample-barcoded 5' primer plus a J-beta primer mix. Each CDR3 protein gets one entry after TCRdb re-called the 5' RACE reads with MiXCR. The table includes over 450,000 distinct CDR3 sequences, nearly 25% detected once. These same records also appear under a second study, on T cells of mothers and their children.

The source material was blood. These receptors all come from a boy younger than 18 in good health.

The V gene is TRBV6-2 or TRBV6-3, the J gene TRBJ2-5; 14 bases align to TRBD2. The CDR3 contains 19 residues. Unmatched junction bases numbered 12, after V lost 6 bases and J lost 0 bases. Germline V lookup: CDR1 MNHEY, CDR2 SVGEGT. The CDR3 DNA follows: TGTGCCAGCAGCCCCATCCCGGGACTAGCGGGGGTGTACCAAGAGACCCAGTACTTC. This encodes CASSPIPGLAGVYQETQYF.

The J gene is TRBJ2-2, the V gene TRBV12-3 or TRBV12-4; 8 bases are shared with TRBD2. The V segment lost 5 bases and the J segment 6 bases; nucleotides outside the gene matches: 5. The CDR3 totals 14 residues. CDR3: CASSRPGRAGELFF. The CDR3 DNA sequence: TGTGCCAGCAGTAGGCCCGGGAGGGCCGGGGAGCTGTTTTTT.

The genes are TRBV28 and TRBJ2-5; 8 nucleotides match TRBD2. The J call may be in error: the DNA end matches TRBJ2-7 better. There are 15 residues in the CDR3. Germline CDR1 is MDHEN and CDR2 is SYDVKM. The CDR3 DNA reads TGTGCCAGCAGTTTATTCGGGGGGGAAAGCTACGAGCAGTACTTC. The encoded protein is CASSLFGGESYEQYF.

This clonotype was seen more than once but under ten times. V usage is TRBV7-9 and J usage is TRBJ2-7, with D possibly matching TRBD1 (6 bases). This CDR3 region has 16 residues. V lost 7 bases, J lost 1 base, and 20 bases lay in between. The germline CDR1 and CDR2 sequences are SEHNR and FQNEAQ (reference sequence). CDR3 loop: CASISTHGGPSYEQYF. The CDR3 bases are TGTGCCAGCATCTCCACCCATGGGGGCCCGTCCTACGAGCAGTACTTC. Complete variable domain (other parts from reference TRBV7-9 and TRBJ2-7): DTGVSQNPRHKITKRGQNVTFRCDPISEHNRLYWYRQTLGQGPEFLTYFQNEAQLEKSRLLSDRFSAERPKGSFSTLEIQRTEQGDSAMYLCASISTHGGPSYEQYFGPGTRLTVT.

The CDR3 DNA follows: TGCAGTGCTAGACCAGGGTCGAGCTCCTACAATGAGCAGTTCTTC. Translation: CSARPGSSSYNEQFF. The chain joins TRBV20-1 to TRBJ2-1; maybe TRBD1 (5 bases). V shed 2 bases and J shed 0 bases, with 11 bases lying between them. Per the germline V gene, CDR1 is DFQATT and CDR2 is SNEGSKA (reference sequence). The CDR3 loop spans 15 amino acids.

The V call is TRBV27, the J call TRBJ1-4, with no clear D. Germline values: CDR1 MNHEY, CDR2 SMNVEV (reference sequence). Trimming took off 3 bases at V and 4 bases at J, with 6 bases between the two ends. The CDR3 consists of 13 residues. CDR3 DNA: TGTGCCAGCAGTTTCTATGGTAATGAAAAACTGTTTTTT. It encodes CASSFYGNEKLFF. Together with reference TRBV27 and TRBJ1-4, the CDR3 gives the full variable domain: EAQVTQNPRYLITVTGKKLTVTCSQNMNHEYMSWYRQDPGLGLRQIYYSMNVEVTDKGDVPEGYKVSRKEKRNFPLILESPSPNQTSLYFCASSFYGNEKLFFGSGTQLSVL.

This clonotype was counted only a few times. The chain links TRBV12-3 or TRBV12-4 to TRBJ2-3; D may be TRBD1 (6 bases). Deletions cut 7 bases from V and 6 bases from J, with 11 bases between. The CDR3 is 12 residues long. CDR3 sequence: CASTSTGDTQYF. The DNA of the CDR3 is TGTGCCAGCACCTCAACAGGGGATACGCAGTATTTT.

The chain joins TRBV5-1 to TRBJ2-1; D uncertain. Near its end, the DNA agrees better with TRBJ2-7, so the J call may be wrong. Germline CDR1 is SGHRS and CDR2 is YFSETQ. The CDR3 spans 14 residues. CDR3 sequence: CASSLGDRTYEQYF. The CDR3 DNA follows: TGCGCCAGCAGCTTGGGAGATAGGACCTACGAGCAGTACTTC.

The chain couples TRBV4-1 to TRBJ2-7, with D tentatively TRBD2 (6 bases). The length of the CDR3 is 12 residues. Germline-derived CDR1 and CDR2 are MGHRA and YSYEKL. The ends were cut back, 5 bases at V and 5 bases at J, with 10 bases in the middle. CDR3 region: CASSDGGDEQYF. CDR3 DNA sequence: TGCGCCAGCAGCGACGGAGGGGACGAGCAGTACTTC.

This clonotype has only a few counts. The chain carries TRBV29-1 and TRBJ2-1; 8 positions agree with TRBD2. This CDR3 spans 14 amino acids. The trim removed 3 bases at V and 3 bases at J, leaving 4 bases unmatched. The germline gives CDR1 SQVTM, CDR2 ANQGSEA. This CDR3 reads CSVDNGRDYNEQFF. Here the CDR3 DNA reads TGCAGCGTTGACAACGGGAGGGACTACAATGAGCAGTTCTTC.